These 4 T cell receptor beta chains share one sample of origin, sequenced in a study of beta chain features in type 1 diabetes. Study-level points and caveats: Across all four CD4+ subsets, people with type 1 diabetes showed modestly shorter TCRB CDR3s.

Expressed TCRB transcripts were sequenced because the entire RNA isolate underwent reverse transcription. This table comes from immunoSEQ multiplex PCR, and its TCRdb copy is limited to in-frame clones, with some not included. The sample carries roughly 700,000 clones, 10% to 15% recorded once. The antigens for these receptors are not known. The sample comprised naive CD4+ T cells from blood. The receptors here all came from a man aged 18-30 years with type 1 diabetes.

This clone was seen only a few times. The V call is TRBV7-9, the J call TRBJ1-1; D call uncertain. V lost 5 bases to trimming and J lost 2 bases, with 9 bases between them. Germline V gives CDR1 SEHNR, CDR2 FQNEAQ (reference sequence). The CDR3 is 13 residues long. The DNA of the CDR3 is TGTGCCAGCAGCGTGGCTACAAACACTGAAGCTTTCTTT. Its translation: CASSVATNTEAFF.

This clone was seen a few times. The rearrangement links TRBV30 to TRBJ2-5, with TRBD2 as a possible D gene (5 bases). The CDR3 has 14 residues. Between the trimmed V and J ends, which lost 4 bases and 1 base, there was a span of 13 bases. Germline lookup yields CDR1 GTSNPN and CDR2 SVGIG (reference sequence). The CDR3 reads CAWTQRGFQETQYF. For the CDR3, the DNA is TGTGCCTGGACCCAACGGGGTTTCCAAGAGACCCAGTACTTC. The entire variable domain, with the rest obtained from reference TRBV30 and TRBJ2-5, is as follows: SQTIHQWPATLVQPVGSPLSLECTVEGTSNPNLYWYRQAAGRGLQLLFYSVGIGQISSEVPQNLSASRPQDRQFILSSKKLLLSDSGFYLCAWTQRGFQETQYFGPGTRLLVL.

The chain couples TRBV2 to TRBJ2-2; D not resolved. CDR3 length: 14 residues. The V end was cut by 3 bases, the J end by 6 bases, with 11 bases between. Germline CDR1 and CDR2: SNHLY and FYNNEI. CDR3 sequence (DNA): TGTGCCAGCAGTGATCGGGCTGGGGCCGGGGAGCTGTTTTTT. Amino acids: CASSDRAGAGELFF.

Many counts were recorded for this clone. The rearrangement links TRBV23-1 to TRBJ1-6, with 7 bases that match TRBD1. TRBV23-1 is treated as an ORF (open reading frame) with a function not yet certain. V was clipped by 0 bases and J by 7 bases; unmatched bases: 6. The CDR3 is 16 residues long. The CDR3, as DNA: TGCGCCAGCAGTCAATCAGGAGGGGGCGGGAATTCACCCCTCCACTTT. Its protein is CASSQSGGGGNSPLHF.